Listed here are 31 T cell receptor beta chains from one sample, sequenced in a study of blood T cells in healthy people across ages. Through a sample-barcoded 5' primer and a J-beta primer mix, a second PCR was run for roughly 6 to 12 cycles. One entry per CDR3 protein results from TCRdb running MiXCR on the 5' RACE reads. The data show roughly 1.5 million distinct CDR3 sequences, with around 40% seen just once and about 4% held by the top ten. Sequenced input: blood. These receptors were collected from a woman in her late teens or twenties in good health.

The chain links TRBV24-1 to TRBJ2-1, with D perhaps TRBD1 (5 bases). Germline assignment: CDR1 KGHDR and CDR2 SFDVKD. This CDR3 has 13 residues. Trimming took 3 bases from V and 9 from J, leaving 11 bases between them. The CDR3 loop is CATSDPRVAEQFF. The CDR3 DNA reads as TGTGCCACCAGTGATCCCAGGGTAGCTGAGCAGTTCTTC.

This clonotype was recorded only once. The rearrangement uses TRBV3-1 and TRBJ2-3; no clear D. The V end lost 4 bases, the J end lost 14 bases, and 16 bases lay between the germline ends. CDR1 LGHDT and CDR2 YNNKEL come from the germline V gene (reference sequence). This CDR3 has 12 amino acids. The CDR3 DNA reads TGTGCCAGCAGCCTCCCAGGTAGCCCGGGGTATTTT. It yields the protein CASSLPGSPGYF.

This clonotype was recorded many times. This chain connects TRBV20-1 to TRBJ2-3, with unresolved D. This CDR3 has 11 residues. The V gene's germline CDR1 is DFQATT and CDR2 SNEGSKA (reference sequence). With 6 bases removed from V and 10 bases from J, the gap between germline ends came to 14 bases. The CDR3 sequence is CSAELQGPQYF. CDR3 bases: TGCAGTGCGGAACTACAAGGCCCGCAGTATTTT.

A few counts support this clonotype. The CDR3 DNA reads TGTGCCAGCAGCAGTCAGGAGAGTTTGGGTTTATATATAGAGACCCAGTACTTC. Its translation is CASSSQESLGLYIETQYF. This chain uses TRBV7-8 with TRBJ2-5; D gene unclear. V was shortened by 5 bases and J by 4 bases, with 26 bases between the two germline ends. CDR1 is SGHVS and CDR2 is FQNEAQ in the germline V gene. CDR3 length: 18 amino acids.

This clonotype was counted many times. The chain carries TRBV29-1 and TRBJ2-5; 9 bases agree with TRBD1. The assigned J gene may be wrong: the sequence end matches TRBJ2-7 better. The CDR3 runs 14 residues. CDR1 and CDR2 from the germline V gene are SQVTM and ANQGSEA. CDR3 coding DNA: TGCAGCGTCGCCGGGACAGGGTTTATGGACGAGCAGTACTTC. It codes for CSVAGTGFMDEQYF.

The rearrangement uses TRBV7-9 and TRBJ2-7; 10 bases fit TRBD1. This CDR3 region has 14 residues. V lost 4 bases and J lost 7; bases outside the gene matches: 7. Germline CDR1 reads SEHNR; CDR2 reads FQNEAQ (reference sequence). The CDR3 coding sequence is TGTGCCAGCAGCTCCGGGACAGGGGACAATGAGCAGTACTTC. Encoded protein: CASSSGTGDNEQYF.

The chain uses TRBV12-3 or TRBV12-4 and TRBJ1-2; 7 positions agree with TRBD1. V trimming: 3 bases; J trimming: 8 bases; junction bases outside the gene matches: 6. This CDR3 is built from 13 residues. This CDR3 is CASSFDRAPGYTF. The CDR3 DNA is TGTGCCAGCAGTTTCGACAGGGCCCCCGGCTACACCTTC.

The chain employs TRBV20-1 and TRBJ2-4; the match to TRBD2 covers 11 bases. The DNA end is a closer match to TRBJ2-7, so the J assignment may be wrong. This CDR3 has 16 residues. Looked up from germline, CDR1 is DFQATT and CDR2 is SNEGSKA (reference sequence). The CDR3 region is CSAKPTSGGFSYEQYF. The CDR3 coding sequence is TGCAGTGCAAAACCCACTAGCGGGGGCTTCTCCTACGAGCAGTACTTC.

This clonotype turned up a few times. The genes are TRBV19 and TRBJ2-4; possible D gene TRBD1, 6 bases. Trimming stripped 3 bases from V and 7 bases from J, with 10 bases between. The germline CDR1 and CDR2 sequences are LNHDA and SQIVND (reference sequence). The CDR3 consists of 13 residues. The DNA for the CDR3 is TGTGCCAGTAGTATGATCACAGGGAACATTCAGTACTTC. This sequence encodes CASSMITGNIQYF.

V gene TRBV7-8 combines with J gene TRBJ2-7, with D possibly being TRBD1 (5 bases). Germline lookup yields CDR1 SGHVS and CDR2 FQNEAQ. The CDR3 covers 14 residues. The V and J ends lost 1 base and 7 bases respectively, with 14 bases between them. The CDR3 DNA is TGTGCCAGCAGCTTAGTAGGGGTTTACAATGAGCAGTACTTC. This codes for CASSLVGVYNEQYF.

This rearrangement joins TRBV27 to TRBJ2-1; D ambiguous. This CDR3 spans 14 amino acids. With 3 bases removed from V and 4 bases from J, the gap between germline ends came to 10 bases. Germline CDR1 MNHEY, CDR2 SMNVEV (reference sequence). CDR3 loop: CASSLVQPYNEQFF. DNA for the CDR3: TGTGCCAGCAGTTTGGTACAGCCATACAATGAGCAGTTCTTC.

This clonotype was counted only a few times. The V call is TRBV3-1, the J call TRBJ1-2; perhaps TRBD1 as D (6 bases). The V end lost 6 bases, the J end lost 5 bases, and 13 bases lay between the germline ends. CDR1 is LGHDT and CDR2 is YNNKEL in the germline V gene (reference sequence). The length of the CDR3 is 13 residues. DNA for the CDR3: TGTGCCAGCAGGACACAGGGAGGGTATGGCTACACCTTC. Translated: CASRTQGGYGYTF.

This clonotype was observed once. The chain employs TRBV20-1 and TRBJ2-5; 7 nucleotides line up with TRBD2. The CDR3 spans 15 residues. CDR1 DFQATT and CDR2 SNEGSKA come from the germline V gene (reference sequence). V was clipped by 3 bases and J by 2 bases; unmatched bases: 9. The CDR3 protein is CSARDARDYQETQYF. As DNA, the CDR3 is TGCAGTGCTAGGGACGCCCGGGACTATCAAGAGACCCAGTACTTC.

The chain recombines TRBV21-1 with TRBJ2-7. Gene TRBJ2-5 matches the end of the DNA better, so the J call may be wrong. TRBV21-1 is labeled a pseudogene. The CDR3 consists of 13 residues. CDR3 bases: TGTGCCAGCAGCAAAGATTGGAGTGAGACCCAGTACTTC. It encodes CASSKDWSETQYF.

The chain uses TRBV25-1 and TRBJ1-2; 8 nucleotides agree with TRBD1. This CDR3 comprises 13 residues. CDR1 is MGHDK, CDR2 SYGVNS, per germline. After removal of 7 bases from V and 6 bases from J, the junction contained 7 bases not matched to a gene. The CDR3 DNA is TGTGCCAGCACTCGATCAGGGGGCAATGGCTACACCTTC. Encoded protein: CASTRSGGNGYTF.

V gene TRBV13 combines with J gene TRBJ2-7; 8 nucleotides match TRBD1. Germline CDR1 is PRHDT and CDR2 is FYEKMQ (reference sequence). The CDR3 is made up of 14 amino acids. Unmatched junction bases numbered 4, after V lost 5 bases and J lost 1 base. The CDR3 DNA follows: TGTGCCAGCAGCAGGGGACAGGAGTCCTACGAGCAGTACTTC. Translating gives CASSRGQESYEQYF. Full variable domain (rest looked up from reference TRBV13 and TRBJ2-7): AAGVIQSPRHLIKEKRETATLKCYPIPRHDTVYWYQQGPGQDPQFLISFYEKMQSDKGSIPDRFSAQQFSDYHSELNMSSLELGDSALYFCASSRGQESYEQYFGPGTRLTVT.

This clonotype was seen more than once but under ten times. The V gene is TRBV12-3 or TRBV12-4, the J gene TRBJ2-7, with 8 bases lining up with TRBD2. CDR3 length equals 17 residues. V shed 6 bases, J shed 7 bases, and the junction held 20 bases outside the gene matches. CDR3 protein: CASSKSLLLADFNEQYF. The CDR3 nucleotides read TGTGCCAGCAGCAAATCCCTTTTACTAGCGGACTTCAATGAGCAGTACTTC.

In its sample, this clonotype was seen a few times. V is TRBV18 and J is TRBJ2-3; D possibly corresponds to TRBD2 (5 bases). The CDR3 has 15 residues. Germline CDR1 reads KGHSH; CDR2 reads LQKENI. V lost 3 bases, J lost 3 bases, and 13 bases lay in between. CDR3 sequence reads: CASSPLDPGTDTQYF. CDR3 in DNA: TGTGCCAGCTCACCGTTGGACCCGGGAACAGATACGCAGTATTTT.

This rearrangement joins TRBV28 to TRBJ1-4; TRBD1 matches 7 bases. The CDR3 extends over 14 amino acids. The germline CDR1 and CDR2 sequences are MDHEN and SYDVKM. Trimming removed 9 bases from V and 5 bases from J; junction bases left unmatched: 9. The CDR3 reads CASDPGTENEKLFF. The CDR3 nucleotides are TGTGCCAGTGACCCCGGGACAGAAAATGAAAAACTGTTTTTT. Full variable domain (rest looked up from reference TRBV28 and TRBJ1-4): DVKVTQSSRYLVKRTGEKVFLECVQDMDHENMFWYRQDPGLGLRLIYFSYDVKMKEKGDIPEGYSVSREKKERFSLILESASTNQTSMYLCASDPGTENEKLFFGSGTQLSVL.

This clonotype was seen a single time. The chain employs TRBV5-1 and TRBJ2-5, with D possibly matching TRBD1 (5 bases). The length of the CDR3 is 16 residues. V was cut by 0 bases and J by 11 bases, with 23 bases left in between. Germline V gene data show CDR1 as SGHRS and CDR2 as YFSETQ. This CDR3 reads CASSLVGLIQDNEQYF. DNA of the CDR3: TGCGCCAGCAGCTTGGTGGGATTAATTCAGGACAATGAGCAGTACTTC. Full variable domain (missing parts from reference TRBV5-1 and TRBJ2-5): KAGVTQTPRYLIKTRGQQVTLSCSPISGHRSVSWYQQTPGQGLQFLFEYFSETQRNKGNFPGRFSGRQFSNSRSEMNVSTLELGDSALYLCASSLVGLIQDNEQYFGPGTRLLVL.

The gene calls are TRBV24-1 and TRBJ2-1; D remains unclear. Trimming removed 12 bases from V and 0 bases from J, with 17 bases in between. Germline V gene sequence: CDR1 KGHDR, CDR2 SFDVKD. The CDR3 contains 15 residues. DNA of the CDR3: TGTGCCCCCGCAAGCGCCAGCAGCTCCTACAATGAGCAGTTCTTC. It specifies CAPASASSSYNEQFF.

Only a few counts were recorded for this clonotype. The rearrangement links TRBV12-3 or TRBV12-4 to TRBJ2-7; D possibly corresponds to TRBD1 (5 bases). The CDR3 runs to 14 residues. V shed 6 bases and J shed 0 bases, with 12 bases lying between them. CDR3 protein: CASRSRVSSYEQYF. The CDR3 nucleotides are TGTGCCAGCAGAAGCAGGGTAAGCTCCTACGAGCAGTACTTC.

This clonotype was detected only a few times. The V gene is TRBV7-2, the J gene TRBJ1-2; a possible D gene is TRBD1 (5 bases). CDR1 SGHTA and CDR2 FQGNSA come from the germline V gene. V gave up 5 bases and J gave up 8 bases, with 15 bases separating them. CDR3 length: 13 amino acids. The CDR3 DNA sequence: TGTGCCAGCAGCCGACAGATGGGGGGGGGCTACACCTTC. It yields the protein CASSRQMGGGYTF.

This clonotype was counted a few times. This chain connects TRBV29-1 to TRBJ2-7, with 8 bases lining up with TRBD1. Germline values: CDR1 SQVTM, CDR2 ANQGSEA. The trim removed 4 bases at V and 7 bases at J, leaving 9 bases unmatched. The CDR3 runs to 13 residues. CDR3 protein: CSVGGQGALEQYF. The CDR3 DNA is TGCAGCGTTGGCGGACAGGGCGCCCTTGAGCAGTACTTC.

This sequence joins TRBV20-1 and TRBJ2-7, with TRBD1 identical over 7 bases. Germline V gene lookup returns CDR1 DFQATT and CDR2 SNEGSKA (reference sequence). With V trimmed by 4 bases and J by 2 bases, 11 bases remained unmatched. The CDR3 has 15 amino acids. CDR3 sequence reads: CSANPSDRRTYEQYF. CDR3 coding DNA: TGCAGTGCTAATCCCTCGGACAGGAGGACCTACGAGCAGTACTTC.

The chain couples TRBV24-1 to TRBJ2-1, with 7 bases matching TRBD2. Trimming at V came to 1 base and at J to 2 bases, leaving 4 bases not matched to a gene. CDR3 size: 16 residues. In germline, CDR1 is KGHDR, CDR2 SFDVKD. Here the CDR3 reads CATSDFGGTTYNEQFF. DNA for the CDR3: TGTGCCACCAGTGATTTTGGAGGGACTACCTACAATGAGCAGTTCTTC.

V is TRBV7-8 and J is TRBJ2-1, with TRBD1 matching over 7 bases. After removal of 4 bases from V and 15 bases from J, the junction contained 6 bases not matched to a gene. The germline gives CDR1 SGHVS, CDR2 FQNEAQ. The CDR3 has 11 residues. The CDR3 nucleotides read TGTGCCAGCAGCTCGACAGGGAACTCGTTCTTC. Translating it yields CASSSTGNSFF.

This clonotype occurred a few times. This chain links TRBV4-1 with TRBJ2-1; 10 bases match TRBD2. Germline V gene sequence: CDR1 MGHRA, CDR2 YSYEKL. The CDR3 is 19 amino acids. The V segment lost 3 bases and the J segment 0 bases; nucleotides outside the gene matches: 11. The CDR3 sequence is CASSQLRLAGGSSYNEQFF. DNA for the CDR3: TGCGCCAGCAGCCAGCTAAGACTAGCGGGTGGGAGCTCCTACAATGAGCAGTTCTTC.

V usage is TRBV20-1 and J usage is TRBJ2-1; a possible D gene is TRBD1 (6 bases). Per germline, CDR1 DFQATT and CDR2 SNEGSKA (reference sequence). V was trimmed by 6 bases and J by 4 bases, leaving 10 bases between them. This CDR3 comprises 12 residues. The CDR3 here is CSAGQGYNEQFF. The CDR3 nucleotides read TGCAGTGCCGGGCAGGGGTACAATGAGCAGTTCTTC.

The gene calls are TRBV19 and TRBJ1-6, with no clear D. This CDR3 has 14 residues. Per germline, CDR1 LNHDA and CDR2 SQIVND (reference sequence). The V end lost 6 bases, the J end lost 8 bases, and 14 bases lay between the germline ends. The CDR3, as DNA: TGTGCCAGTAGGACGCGGGGTGAGGATTCACCCCTCCACTTT. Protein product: CASRTRGEDSPLHF.

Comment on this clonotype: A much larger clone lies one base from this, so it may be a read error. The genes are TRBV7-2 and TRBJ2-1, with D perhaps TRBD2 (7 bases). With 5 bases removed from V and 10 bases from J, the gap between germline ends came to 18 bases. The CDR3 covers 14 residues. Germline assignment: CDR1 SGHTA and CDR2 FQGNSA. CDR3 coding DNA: TGTGCCAGCAGCATTAACCGGGGGGCCTACGAGCAGTTCTTC. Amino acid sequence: CASSINRGAYEQFF. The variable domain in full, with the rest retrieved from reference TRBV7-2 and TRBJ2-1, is GAGVSQSPSNKVTEKGKDVELRCDPISGHTALYWYRQSLGQGLEFLIYFQGNSAPDKSGLPSDRFSAERTGGSVSTLTIQRTQQEDSAVYLCASSINRGAYEQFFGPGTRLTVL.